The 32 T cell receptor beta chains in this list originate from one sample, sequenced in a study of CD8 T cells in ankylosing spondylitis. TCRdb called the 5' RACE reads again in MiXCR, with one record for every CDR3 protein. The sample comprises 200,000 to 250,000 distinct CDR3 sequences, about 10% of which are singletons, and approximately 20% rests with the top ten. Specimen: blood, either unsorted or a sorted T cell fraction (not recorded which). These receptors were taken from a male donor with ankylosing spondylitis or in good health (not recorded which).

The chain uses TRBV6-2 or TRBV6-3 and TRBJ2-6; possibly TRBD1 or TRBD2 for D (6 bases each). Germline V CDR1 and CDR2: MNHEY, SVGEGT. Trimming cost V 6 bases and J 0 bases, with 12 bases left between them. The CDR3 contains 16 residues. This chain's CDR3 is CASSGGQHSGANVLTF. In DNA, the CDR3 is TGTGCCAGCAGCGGGGGACAACACTCTGGGGCCAACGTCCTGACTTTC.

Ten or more counts support this clonotype. This chain joins TRBV6-1 and TRBJ2-7; 7 nucleotides match TRBD1. With 1 base clipped from V and 6 bases from J, the junction kept 9 bases outside the gene matches. The germline gives CDR1 MNHNS, CDR2 SASEGT. The CDR3 consists of 15 residues. The CDR3 here is CASSEGGTDRGEQYF. The CDR3 region has the DNA TGTGCCAGCAGTGAAGGTGGGACAGACCGCGGCGAGCAGTACTTC.

This clonotype turned up a few times. V usage is TRBV7-2 and J usage is TRBJ2-2; D is perhaps TRBD1 (5 bases). There are 16 residues in the CDR3. Germline CDR1 SGHTA, CDR2 FQGNSA. V lost 4 bases to trimming and J lost 4 bases, with 16 bases between them. The CDR3 DNA reads as TGTGCCAGCAGCTCAATCGCAGGGCAGGCCACCGGGGAGCTGTTTTTT. Translated: CASSSIAGQATGELFF.

This clonotype has a count of ten or more. The rearrangement links TRBV5-6 to TRBJ2-7; the D gene is possibly TRBD1 (5 bases). Germline CDR1 reads SGHDT; CDR2 reads YYEEEE. Trimming stripped 0 bases from V and 5 bases from J, with 15 bases between. The CDR3 runs to 15 residues. CDR3 sequence: CASSLVSGFNHEQYF. CDR3 coding DNA: TGTGCCAGCAGCTTGGTATCAGGGTTTAACCACGAGCAGTACTTC.

About this clonotype itself: With a much larger clone just one base away, this may be a read error. The CDR3 sequence is CASSSPGGPLAQYF. CDR3 sequence (DNA): TGTGCCAGCAGTTCACCGGGAGGACCACTCGCGCAGTACTTC. The rearrangement uses TRBV27 and TRBJ2-7; 7 nucleotides match TRBD2. Germline trimming cut 4 bases from V and 9 bases from J; bases unmatched to any gene: 12. The germline V gene has CDR1 MNHEY and CDR2 SMNVEV (reference sequence). The CDR3 is made up of 14 amino acids.

This clonotype was counted at least ten times. The chain uses TRBV27 and TRBJ2-7; D not resolved. Deletions cut 5 bases from V and 6 bases from J, with 17 bases between. Germline-derived CDR1 and CDR2 are MNHEY and SMNVEV (reference sequence). The CDR3 runs 14 residues. CDR3 DNA sequence: TGTGCCAGCAGTCCCCGCCCCGAGTCGTTCGAGCAGTACTTC. It translates to CASSPRPESFEQYF.

The rearrangement uses TRBV25-1 and TRBJ1-4; D gene ambiguous. Germline values: CDR1 MGHDK, CDR2 SYGVNS. The V end lost 3 bases, the J end lost 6 bases, and 11 bases lay between the germline ends. CDR3 length: 14 residues. The CDR3 region has the DNA TGTGCCAGCAGTGAGGAATGGGCGGATGAAAAACTGTTTTTT. Amino acid sequence: CASSEEWADEKLFF.

This clonotype was counted at least ten times. The chain joins TRBV5-4 to TRBJ2-5, with D maybe TRBD2 (6 bases). Trimming stripped 0 bases from V and 5 bases from J, with 20 bases between. Per the germline V gene, CDR1 is SGHNT and CDR2 is YYREEE (reference sequence). CDR3 length: 17 residues. The CDR3: CASSLERGLGSLETQYF. The CDR3 nucleotides are TGTGCCAGCAGCTTGGAGAGGGGACTGGGATCCTTGGAGACCCAGTACTTC.

The chain carries TRBV24-1 and TRBJ1-4; D is unclear. Trimming left V 6 bases short and J 8 bases short, with 9 bases between. The CDR3 runs 12 residues. From germline, CDR1 is KGHDR and CDR2 SFDVKD. CDR3 DNA sequence: TGTGCCACCAGTCGTGGCGAGGAAAAACTGTTTTTT. Translating it yields CATSRGEEKLFF.

This clonotype was recorded many times. The rearrangement joins TRBV7-3 to TRBJ1-2; D might be TRBD1 (6 bases). CDR3 length: 15 residues. V was trimmed by 0 bases and J by 4 bases, leaving 12 bases between them. Per germline, CDR1 SGHTA and CDR2 FQGTGA. The CDR3: CASSLTGGLGYGYTF. The CDR3 DNA is TGTGCCAGCAGCTTAACGGGGGGGCTTGGCTATGGCTACACCTTC.

This chain joins TRBV5-1 and TRBJ1-1; D is possibly TRBD1 (5 bases). The germline V and J ends were trimmed by 4 bases and 3 bases, with 16 bases remaining between them. Germline V CDR1 and CDR2: SGHRS, YFSETQ. The CDR3 extends over 15 amino acids. The DNA for the CDR3 is TGCGCCAGCAGCACGGCCGGGACTGTAGACACTGAAGCTTTCTTT. Its translation: CASSTAGTVDTEAFF.

This clonotype was counted ten times or more. The rearrangement joins TRBV12-3 or TRBV12-4 to TRBJ2-2; the D is unclear. CDR3 length: 11 amino acids. Trimming cost V 5 bases and J 5 bases, with 3 bases left between them. CDR3 DNA sequence: TGTGCCAGCAGTAAGACCGGGGAGCTGTTTTTT. Amino acids: CASSKTGELFF.

The V and J genes are TRBV5-1 and TRBJ2-1, with TRBD2 matching 7 bases. Germline V gene lookup returns CDR1 SGHRS and CDR2 YFSETQ. V shed 0 bases and J 8 bases; nucleotides not matched to a gene: 11. CDR3 length: 16 residues. The CDR3 sequence is CASSLGLAERIDEQFF. CDR3 coding DNA: TGCGCCAGCAGCTTGGGCCTAGCGGAACGCATCGATGAGCAGTTCTTC.

This clonotype has a count of ten or more. The V gene is TRBV5-1, the J gene TRBJ2-3, with D tentatively TRBD1 (5 bases). Germline assignment: CDR1 SGHRS and CDR2 YFSETQ. The CDR3 length is 14 residues. With 4 bases removed from V and 0 bases from J, the gap between germline ends came to 9 bases. The CDR3 reads CASSPTESTDTQYF. CDR3 nucleotides: TGCGCCAGCAGCCCGACAGAAAGCACAGATACGCAGTATTTT.

There are a few counts of this clonotype. The chain combines TRBV25-1 with TRBJ2-3; 9 bases align to TRBD2. The CDR3 is made up of 13 amino acids. Germline CDR1 reads MGHDK; CDR2 reads SYGVNS. J was trimmed by 15 bases and V by 2 bases; bases with no gene match: 9. CDR3 loop: CASSEPGRGGVYF. The DNA of the CDR3 is TGTGCCAGCAGTGAACCCGGGCGGGGGGGCGTATATTTT.

This clonotype was seen at least ten times. The CDR3 here is CSARDLGVGGYTF. CDR3 in DNA: TGCAGTGCTAGAGATCTGGGTGTTGGGGGCTACACCTTC. V usage is TRBV20-1 and J usage is TRBJ1-2; D remains unclear. The germline V and J ends were trimmed by 0 bases and 8 bases, with 13 bases remaining between them. This CDR3 is built from 13 residues. Germline V gives CDR1 DFQATT, CDR2 SNEGSKA (reference sequence).

At least ten counts were recorded for this clonotype. The rearrangement joins TRBV4-2 to TRBJ2-1, with 8 bases identical to TRBD2. With 3 bases clipped from V and 15 bases from J, the junction kept 10 bases outside the gene matches. Germline CDR1 is LGHNA and CDR2 is YNFKEQ. There are 13 residues in the CDR3. Here the CDR3 reads CASSQVAGIEGFF. CDR3 sequence (DNA): TGTGCCAGCAGCCAGGTAGCGGGGATTGAGGGGTTCTTC.

There are a few counts of this clonotype. V and J are TRBV4-2 and TRBJ2-7; 8 bases map to TRBD2. J gave up 4 bases and V 1 base, and 12 bases lay outside the gene matches. Germline-derived CDR1 and CDR2 are LGHNA and YNFKEQ. This CDR3 is built from 17 residues. For the CDR3, the DNA is TGTGCCAGCAGCCAAGCCGACGACGCGGGGGGACCTTACGAGCAGTACTTC. Protein sequence: CASSQADDAGGPYEQYF.

There are a few counts of this clonotype. The chain couples TRBV7-8 to TRBJ2-5; 8 nucleotides align to TRBD2. CDR3 length: 15 amino acids. The germline V gene has CDR1 SGHVS and CDR2 FQNEAQ. V trimming: 2 bases; J trimming: 5 bases; junction bases outside the gene matches: 7. The chain's CDR3 is CASSLSGGGGETQYF. The CDR3 DNA reads TGTGCCAGCAGCTTATCCGGGGGGGGTGGGGAGACCCAGTACTTC.

The chain carries TRBV20-1 and TRBJ2-2; a possible D gene is TRBD1 (6 bases). Trimming took off 2 bases at V and 5 bases at J, with 9 bases between the two ends. This CDR3 has 13 amino acids. The germline gives CDR1 DFQATT, CDR2 SNEGSKA (reference sequence). The CDR3 reads CSARTQGTGELFF. CDR3 nucleotide sequence: TGCAGTGCTAGAACACAGGGTACCGGGGAGCTGTTTTTT.

This clonotype was seen at least ten times. The chain recombines TRBV20-1 with TRBJ2-2; D is perhaps TRBD2 (5 bases). The CDR3 consists of 17 residues. The germline V and J ends were trimmed by 0 bases and 1 base, with 15 bases remaining between them. The germline V gene encodes CDR1 DFQATT and CDR2 SNEGSKA (reference sequence). CDR3 sequence (DNA): TGCAGTGCTAGAGATTTTGGTAGAGGGCTGAACACCGGGGAGCTGTTTTTT. Translation: CSARDFGRGLNTGELFF.

In its sample, this clonotype was seen a few times. V is TRBV12-3 or TRBV12-4 and J is TRBJ2-1; a weak D match, TRBD2 (5 bases). This CDR3 comprises 15 residues. Trimming took 6 bases from V and 7 from J, leaving 19 bases between them. In DNA, the CDR3 is TGTGCCAGCAGCCCCCGACTATCCCGTGGGAATGAGCAGTTCTTC. Translation: CASSPRLSRGNEQFF.

This clonotype has just a few counts. The genes are TRBV24-1 and TRBJ2-7; D not certain. There are 14 residues in the CDR3. Trimming stripped 3 bases from V and 6 bases from J, with 14 bases between. CDR1 and CDR2 from the germline V gene are KGHDR and SFDVKD. CDR3 residues: CATSDASIGPEQYF. Here the CDR3 DNA reads TGTGCCACCAGTGATGCGAGTATAGGGCCCGAGCAGTACTTC.

This clonotype has at least ten counts. J is TRBJ1-2 and V is TRBV5-1; 7 positions match TRBD1. This CDR3 has 14 amino acids. V dropped 4 bases and J dropped 4; count of bases not matched to a gene: 7. Looked up from germline, CDR1 is SGHRS and CDR2 is YFSETQ. CDR3 in DNA: TGCGCCAGCAGCCCTGGGACAGCTCTCTATGGCTACACCTTC. Translating it yields CASSPGTALYGYTF.

This clonotype was detected only a few times. This sequence joins TRBV12-3 or TRBV12-4 and TRBJ1-1, with D perhaps matching TRBD1 (6 bases). The CDR3 sequence is 14 residues long. V lost 3 bases and J 2 bases, leaving 10 bases between the germline ends. DNA of the CDR3: TGTGCCAGCAGTTTCCAGGGGCGTAACACTGAAGCTTTCTTT. Translating gives CASSFQGRNTEAFF.

A word on this clonotype: This may stem from a read error, because a much larger clone lies one nucleotide away. As DNA, the CDR3 is TGCTGTGCTAGCACAGGGTGGGGGGTTAGCTCCTACAATGAGCAGTTCTTC. Its translation: CCASTGWGVSSYNEQFF. The gene calls are TRBV20-1 and TRBJ2-1; the D call may be TRBD1 or TRBD2 (6 bases each). The CDR3 covers 17 residues. CDR1 and CDR2 from the germline V gene are DFQATT and SNEGSKA (reference sequence).

This clonotype was recorded many times. The chain has TRBV7-9 and TRBJ2-5; D possibly uses TRBD1 or TRBD2 (5 bases each). Trimming took 0 bases from V and 4 from J, leaving 9 bases between them. CDR1 and CDR2 from the germline V gene are SEHNR and FQNEAQ (reference sequence). This CDR3 comprises 14 residues. CDR3 DNA: TGTGCCAGCAGCTTAGCTGGGGCGGGAGAGACCCAGTACTTC. Its translation is CASSLAGAGETQYF.

This clonotype was recorded many times. The chain employs TRBV20-1 and TRBJ1-4; 8 bases are a match to TRBD1. Germline lookup yields CDR1 DFQATT and CDR2 SNEGSKA (reference sequence). The CDR3 consists of 15 residues. V dropped 3 bases and J dropped 4; count of bases not matched to a gene: 7. The chain's CDR3 is CSASSQGALNEKLFF. The CDR3 DNA reads as TGCAGTGCTAGTTCCCAGGGGGCTCTTAATGAAAAACTGTTTTTT.

This clonotype was seen repeatedly, ten times or more. This chain joins TRBV20-1 and TRBJ1-5; 9 nucleotides line up with TRBD1. The J segment lost 3 bases and the V segment lost 4 bases, leaving 7 bases of the junction unmatched. Germline V gives CDR1 DFQATT, CDR2 SNEGSKA (reference sequence). This CDR3 has 15 amino acids. CDR3 region: CSAKMDRGVNQPQHF. CDR3 nucleotide sequence: TGCAGTGCTAAAATGGACAGGGGAGTCAATCAGCCCCAGCATTTT.

This rearrangement joins TRBV6-4 to TRBJ2-3; no definite D call. The CDR3 has 14 amino acids. Trimming shortened V by 3 bases and J by 3 bases, and 10 bases separated the two germline ends. The germline V gene has CDR1 MRHNA and CDR2 SNTAGT. The CDR3 DNA sequence: TGTGCCAGCAGTGAGGGCAGAACTACAGATACGCAGTATTTT. Translated: CASSEGRTTDTQYF.

At least ten counts were recorded for this clonotype. This chain links TRBV7-6 with TRBJ1-4; 9 bases fit TRBD1. This CDR3 has 14 amino acids. Per the germline V gene, CDR1 is SGHVS and CDR2 is FNYEAQ. V shed 6 bases, J shed 7 bases, and the junction held 6 bases outside the gene matches. In DNA, the CDR3 is TGTGCCAGCAGGGAAGGACAGGGGTCTGAAAAACTGTTTTTT. Translating gives CASREGQGSEKLFF.

This clonotype was detected many times. The chain employs TRBV20-1 and TRBJ2-3; no firm D call. V was trimmed by 2 bases and J by 6 bases, leaving 6 bases between them. CDR1 and CDR2 (germline): DFQATT, SNEGSKA (reference sequence). This CDR3 has 11 residues. The chain's CDR3 is CSARLVDTQYF. The CDR3 DNA reads as TGCAGTGCTAGATTGGTGGATACGCAGTATTTT.